A selection of T cell receptor beta chains follows, all from one sample in a study of cytomegalovirus exposure and HLA in healthy donors. This table comes from immunoSEQ multiplex PCR, and its TCRdb copy is limited to in-frame clones, with some not included. Of 130,000 to 150,000 clones in the sample, roughly 77% were seen once. Sequencing used PBMCs. The receptors come from a female donor in good health and CMV-seronegative. Each CDR3 is given with its conserved first and last residue. Each record gives: clone size, D gene, V gene, J gene, CDR3 protein, CDR3 DNA. A D gene is named only where the DNA matches it firmly. A clone size is listed for some rows: how often the clone was seen (once, few, many), or a class if it is expanded.

.	TRBD2	TRBV5-6	TRBJ2-3	CASSFLAVSTDTQYF	TGTGCCAGCAGCTTTCTAGCGGTTAGCACAGATACGCAGTATTTT
.	TRBD2	TRBV2	TRBJ2-1	CASSGLAGDDNEQFF	TGTGCCAGCAGTGGACTAGCGGGAGATGACAATGAGCAGTTCTTC
.	TRBD1	TRBV2	TRBJ2-7	CASSGGTGDEQYF	TGTGCCAGCAGTGGGGGGACAGGGGACGAGCAGTACTTC
.	TRBD1	TRBV28	TRBJ1-1	CASSPNGQGENTEAFF	TGTGCCAGCAGCCCAAACGGACAGGGGGAGAACACTGAAGCTTTCTTT
.	.	TRBV5-5	TRBJ1-4	CASSQRPLRDEKLFF	TGTGCCAGCAGCCAAAGGCCTCTCCGGGATGAAAAACTGTTTTTT
.	.	TRBV5-1	TRBJ2-2	CASSLFSSSNTGELFF	TGCGCCAGCAGCTTGTTTTCTAGCTCTAACACCGGGGAGCTGTTTTTT
few	.	TRBV5-1	TRBJ1-2	CANSFPHGQKEDGYTF	TGCGCCAACAGCTTCCCCCACGGACAGAAAGAGGATGGCTACACCTTC
.	TRBD2	TRBV5-1	TRBJ2-2	CASSLGPGGGTGELFF	TGCGCCAGCAGCTTGGGCCCCGGGGGGGGTACCGGGGAGCTGTTTTTT
.	.	TRBV2	TRBJ1-5	CASSGGRYQPQHF	TGTGCCAGCAGTGGGGGCCGGTACCAGCCCCAGCATTTT
.	.	TRBV5-1	TRBJ2-1	CASSFGGMGSYNEQFF	TGCGCCAGCAGCTTTGGGGGGATGGGGTCATACAATGAGCAGTTCTTC
.	.	TRBV7-2	TRBJ1-2	CASSPARQFSYGYTF	TGTGCCAGCAGCCCAGCCCGACAGTTTTCTTATGGCTACACCTTC
.	.	TRBV6-5	TRBJ1-5	CASGMSNQPQHF	TGTGCCAGCGGCATGAGCAATCAGCCCCAGCATTTT
.	.	TRBV4-3	TRBJ1-6	CASSQGHQRESPLHF	TGCGCCAGCAGCCAAGGACATCAACGGGAGTCACCCCTCCACTTT
.	.	TRBV7-2	TRBJ2-7	CASSRLTYEQYF	TGTGCCAGCAGCCGGTTAACCTACGAGCAGTACTTC
.	TRBD2	TRBV5-1	TRBJ2-7	CASSMGGSSYEQYF	TGCGCCAGCTCCATGGGGGGGAGCTCCTACGAGCAGTACTTC
.	TRBD1	TRBV5-1	TRBJ2-1	CASSSRATGLSSYNEQFF	TGCGCCAGCAGCTCCAGAGCGACAGGGCTCAGCTCCTACAATGAGCAGTTCTTC
.	TRBD1	TRBV5-1	TRBJ2-2	CASSLEGTGPSTGELFF	TGCGCCAGCAGCTTGGAGGGGACAGGGCCCTCCACCGGGGAGCTGTTTTTT
.	.	TRBV27	TRBJ1-6	CASSLLGRGPEKRNNSPLHF	TGTGCCAGCAGTTTATTGGGCAGGGGACCTGAAAAGAGAAATAATTCACCCCTCCACTTT
.	TRBD2	TRBV6-5	TRBJ2-1	CASSSQTSGHNEQFF	TGTGCCAGCAGTTCCCAGACTAGCGGACACAATGAGCAGTTCTTC
.	.	TRBV29-1	TRBJ1-2	CSVDRPDRYGYTF	TGCAGCGTTGATCGGCCGGACAGATATGGCTACACCTTC
.	.	TRBV5-1	TRBJ1-4	CASSPRGGDEKLFF	TGCGCCAGCAGCCCTAGGGGGGGGGATGAAAAACTGTTTTTT
few	TRBD2	TRBV6-5	TRBJ2-1	CASRLAGGAEQFF	TGTGCCAGCAGACTAGCGGGAGGAGCTGAGCAGTTCTTC
.	TRBD1	TRBV9	TRBJ2-1	CASSATGTGKGEQFF	TGTGCCAGCAGCGCCACCGGGACAGGGAAAGGTGAGCAGTTCTTC
.	TRBD1	TRBV7-9	TRBJ2-7	CASSLGGQGNEQYF	TGTGCCAGCAGCTTAGGGGGACAGGGGAACGAGCAGTACTTC
.	.	TRBV27	TRBJ1-2	CASSLRYVHGYTF	TGTGCCAGCAGTTTGAGGTATGTCCATGGCTACACCTTC
.	.	TRBV25-1	TRBJ2-2	CASGHTGELFF	TGTGCCAGCGGCCACACCGGGGAGCTGTTTTTT
few	.	TRBV15	TRBJ2-1	CATSNLGGSTYNEQFF	TGTGCCACCAGCAACCTCGGAGGGAGCACTTACAATGAGCAGTTCTTC
.	.	TRBV30	TRBJ1-2	CAWSVQVDSAYGYTF	TGTGCCTGGAGTGTGCAAGTAGACAGTGCCTATGGCTACACCTTC
.	.	TRBV27	TRBJ1-3	CASSLNPPVSGNTIYF	TGTGCCAGCAGTTTAAACCCACCGGTCTCTGGAAACACCATATATTTT
.	.	TRBV5-1	TRBJ2-3	CASSLMPGTDTQYF	TGCGCCAGCAGCTTGATGCCAGGGACAGATACGCAGTATTTT
.	.	TRBV7-2	TRBJ1-2	CASSFAGAPYGYTF	TGTGCCAGCAGCTTCGCAGGGGCCCCATATGGCTACACCTTC
.	.	TRBV13	TRBJ2-7	CASSLGGQGSYEQYF	TGTGCCAGCAGCTTAGGAGGTCAGGGATCCTACGAGCAGTACTTC
.	.	TRBV29-1	TRBJ2-1	CSGSLPYNEQFF	TGCAGCGGAAGCCTCCCCTACAATGAGCAGTTCTTC
.	TRBD2	TRBV7-8	TRBJ2-1	CASSTRETVNNEQFF	TGTGCCAGCAGCACGCGGGAGACCGTCAACAATGAGCAGTTCTTC
once	TRBD2	TRBV7-9	TRBJ2-1	CATSGGYYNEQFF	TGTGCCACTAGCGGGGGATACTACAATGAGCAGTTCTTC
.	TRBD1	TRBV7-2	TRBJ1-1	CASSFRQGFSPEAFF	TGTGCCAGCAGCTTTCGACAGGGCTTCTCACCCGAAGCTTTCTTT
.	TRBD1	TRBV7-3	TRBJ2-3	CASSLGQGSDTQYF	TGTGCCAGCAGCTTGGGACAGGGCTCAGATACGCAGTATTTT
.	TRBD2	TRBV7-2	TRBJ2-2	CASSFTSGVSTGELFF	TGTGCCAGCAGCTTTACTAGCGGGGTGAGCACCGGGGAGCTGTTTTTT
.	TRBD1	TRBV7-9	TRBJ1-1	CASNFRTGGETEAFF	TGTGCCAGCAACTTCAGGACAGGGGGCGAAACTGAAGCTTTCTTT
.	TRBD1	TRBV27	TRBJ1-2	CASSPLDRGGSGYTF	TGTGCCAGCAGTCCACTGGACAGGGGAGGATCTGGCTACACCTTC
.	TRBD2	TRBV30	TRBJ2-3	CAWRIAGSTDTQYF	TGTGCCTGGAGGATAGCGGGGAGCACAGATACGCAGTATTTT
.	TRBD1	TRBV6-1	TRBJ2-1	CASSENPLGTGDNEQFF	TGTGCCAGCAGTGAAAACCCTCTTGGGACAGGAGACAATGAGCAGTTCTTC
.	TRBD1	TRBV27	TRBJ1-2	CASSLERTGPGYTF	TGTGCCAGCAGTTTAGAGCGGACAGGGCCTGGCTACACCTTC
.	TRBD1	TRBV30	TRBJ1-2	CAWRETGGPEGYTF	TGTGCCTGGAGGGAGACAGGGGGCCCTGAGGGCTACACCTTC
.	TRBD1	TRBV4-3	TRBJ2-4	CASSPDRVINIQYF	TGCGCCAGCAGCCCGGACAGGGTTATAAACATTCAGTACTTC
.	TRBD1	TRBV19	TRBJ1-2	CASTQGGIFYGYTF	TGTGCCAGTACCCAAGGGGGCATCTTTTATGGCTACACCTTC
.	TRBD2	TRBV27	TRBJ2-7	CASSLVGGAGEQYF	TGTGCCAGCAGTTTAGTGGGAGGGGCGGGTGAGCAGTACTTC
.	.	TRBV5-1	TRBJ2-1	CASSGNSGFYNEQFF	TGCGCCAGCAGCGGGAATAGCGGATTCTACAATGAGCAGTTCTTC
.	TRBD1	TRBV7-2	TRBJ1-1	CASSLGDRRNTEAFF	TGTGCCAGCAGCTTAGGGGACAGACGGAACACTGAAGCTTTCTTT
once	.	TRBV20-1	TRBJ1-1	CSARGPAEAFF	TGCAGTGCTAGAGGCCCAGCTGAAGCTTTCTTT
.	.	TRBV5-1	TRBJ2-1	CASSLDSLGEQFF	TGCGCCAGCAGCTTGGACAGTCTCGGTGAGCAGTTCTTC
.	.	TRBV7-2	TRBJ2-2	CASVKEGGVGTGELFF	TGTGCCAGCGTCAAAGAGGGGGGGGTGGGAACCGGGGAGCTGTTTTTT
.	.	TRBV28	TRBJ1-5	CASIFRGNGNQPQHF	TGTGCCAGCATCTTTCGGGGGAACGGCAATCAGCCCCAGCATTTT
.	.	TRBV7-8	TRBJ1-1	CASSLDRGGTEAFF	TGTGCCAGCAGCTTAGATAGAGGGGGCACTGAAGCTTTCTTT
.	.	TRBV30	TRBJ2-1	CAWSSAGFEQFF	TGTGCCTGGAGTTCGGCAGGTTTCGAGCAGTTCTTC
.	.	TRBV11-3	TRBJ1-1	CASSLTRGGTEAFF	TGTGCCAGCAGCTTAACCAGGGGTGGGACTGAAGCTTTCTTT
.	TRBD2	TRBV2	TRBJ2-5	CASSKTSGFQETQYF	TGTGCCAGCAGTAAGACTAGCGGATTCCAAGAGACCCAGTACTTC